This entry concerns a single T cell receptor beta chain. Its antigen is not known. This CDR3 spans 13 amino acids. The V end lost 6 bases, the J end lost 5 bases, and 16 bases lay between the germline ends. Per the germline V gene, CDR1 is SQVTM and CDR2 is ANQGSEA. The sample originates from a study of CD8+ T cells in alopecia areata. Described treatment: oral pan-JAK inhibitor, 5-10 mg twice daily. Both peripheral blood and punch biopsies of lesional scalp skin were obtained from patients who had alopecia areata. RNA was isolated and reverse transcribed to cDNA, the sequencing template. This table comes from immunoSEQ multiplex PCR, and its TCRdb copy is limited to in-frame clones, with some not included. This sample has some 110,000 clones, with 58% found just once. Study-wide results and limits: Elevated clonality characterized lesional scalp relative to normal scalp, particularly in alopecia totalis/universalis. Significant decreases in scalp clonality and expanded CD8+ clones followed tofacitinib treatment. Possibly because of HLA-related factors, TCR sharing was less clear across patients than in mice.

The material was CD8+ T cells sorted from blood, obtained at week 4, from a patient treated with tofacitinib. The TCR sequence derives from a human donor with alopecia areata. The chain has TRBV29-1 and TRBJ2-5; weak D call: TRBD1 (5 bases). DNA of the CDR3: TGCAGCGTCCATATTGACAGTAGGGAGACCCAGTACTTC. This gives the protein CSVHIDSRETQYF.